This T cell receptor beta chain is drawn from a study of T cells in Graves' hyperthyroidism and ophthalmopathy. RNA transcripts gave rise to amplified TCR beta CDR3 regions. Initially, a first-round RT-PCR of the TCR CDR3 employed the HTBI primer set. Via MiXCR, TCRdb re-called the multiplex PCR reads, giving one row per CDR3 protein. The sample records 340,000 or so distinct CDR3 sequences, 20% to 25% being singletons. From germline, CDR1 is LNHNV and CDR2 YYDKDF (reference sequence). The CDR3 contains 15 residues. Trimming cost V 4 bases and J 6 bases, with 16 bases left between them. Sequenced sample: blood. The source is a woman aged 45-65 years with Graves' hyperthyroidism. The chain carries TRBV15 and TRBJ2-1, with D possibly TRBD2 on 6 matching bases. The CDR3 sequence is CATSTPMGGVNEQFF. The DNA for the CDR3 is TGTGCCACCAGCACCCCGATGGGGGGAGTCAATGAGCAGTTCTTC. Together with reference TRBV15 and TRBJ2-1, the CDR3 gives the full variable domain: DAMVIQNPRYQVTQFGKPVTLSCSQTLNHNVMYWYQQKSSQAPKLLFHYYDKDFNNEADTPDNFQSRRPNTSFCFLDIRSPGLGDTAMYLCATSTPMGGVNEQFFGPGTRLTVL.